The 5 T cell receptor beta chains presented below share a single source sample, sequenced in a study of HIV-infected patients and healthy controls. TCRdb analysed the 5' RACE reads with MiXCR anew, one entry per CDR3 protein. The table includes about 64,000 distinct CDR3 sequences, 15% to 20% detected once. The sample comprised CD4+ T cells from blood. The source of these receptors is a human donor in good health.

This clonotype has only a few counts. This chain joins TRBV7-3 and TRBJ2-3; D possibly corresponds to TRBD1 (6 bases). Germline V gene sequence: CDR1 SGHTA, CDR2 FQGTGA. There are 17 residues in the CDR3. V was clipped by 1 base and J by 0 bases, with 14 bases between them. The CDR3 coding sequence is TGTGCCAGCAGCTTAAAGGGGGACGGATCTAGCACAGATACGCAGTATTTT. As protein: CASSLKGDGSSTDTQYF. Full variable domain (rest looked up from reference TRBV7-3 and TRBJ2-3): GAGVSQTPSNKVTEKGKYVELRCDPISGHTALYWYRQSLGQGPEFLIYFQGTGAADDSGLPNDRFFAVRPEGSVSTLKIQRTERGDSAVYLCASSLKGDGSSTDTQYFGPGTRLTVL.

This clonotype was seen many times. V and J are TRBV5-1 and TRBJ1-1; D perhaps matches TRBD1 (5 bases). With 0 bases removed from V and 8 bases from J, the gap between germline ends came to 11 bases. Germline-derived CDR1 and CDR2 are SGHRS and YFSETQ. The CDR3 spans 13 residues. The CDR3 nucleotides are TGCGCCAGCAGCTTGGGCCTTAACAGGGAAGCTTTCTTT. Residues: CASSLGLNREAFF.

The table lists this clonotype with many counts. V usage is TRBV7-3 and J usage is TRBJ1-3; D remains unclear. This CDR3 spans 16 amino acids. Germline V gene lookup returns CDR1 SGHTA and CDR2 FQGTGA. V shed 2 bases and J shed 1 base, with 12 bases lying between them. CDR3 nucleotide sequence: TGTGCCAGCAGCTTAGGACCGGGGTCTTCTGGAAACACCATATATTTT. This translates into CASSLGPGSSGNTIYF.

At least ten counts were recorded for this clonotype. The chain links TRBV13 to TRBJ1-2, with 7 bases aligning to TRBD1. Germline CDR1 reads PRHDT; CDR2 reads FYEKMQ (reference sequence). Trimming removed 3 bases from V and 8 bases from J; junction bases left unmatched: 24. The length of the CDR3 is 19 residues. The CDR3 reads CASSFRTGGGSSPLSGYTF. The CDR3 region has the DNA TGTGCCAGCAGCTTTCGGACAGGCGGCGGATCTAGTCCCCTATCGGGCTACACCTTC.

This clonotype has ten or more counts. The V call is TRBV5-6, the J call TRBJ1-2; D is undetermined. Looked up from germline, CDR1 is SGHDT and CDR2 is YYEEEE. Trimming took off 0 bases at V and 0 bases at J, with 9 bases between the two ends. This CDR3 has 15 residues. CDR3 amino acids: CASSLGVGTNYGYTF. In nucleotides, the CDR3 is TGTGCCAGCAGCTTGGGAGTCGGGACTAACTATGGCTACACCTTC.